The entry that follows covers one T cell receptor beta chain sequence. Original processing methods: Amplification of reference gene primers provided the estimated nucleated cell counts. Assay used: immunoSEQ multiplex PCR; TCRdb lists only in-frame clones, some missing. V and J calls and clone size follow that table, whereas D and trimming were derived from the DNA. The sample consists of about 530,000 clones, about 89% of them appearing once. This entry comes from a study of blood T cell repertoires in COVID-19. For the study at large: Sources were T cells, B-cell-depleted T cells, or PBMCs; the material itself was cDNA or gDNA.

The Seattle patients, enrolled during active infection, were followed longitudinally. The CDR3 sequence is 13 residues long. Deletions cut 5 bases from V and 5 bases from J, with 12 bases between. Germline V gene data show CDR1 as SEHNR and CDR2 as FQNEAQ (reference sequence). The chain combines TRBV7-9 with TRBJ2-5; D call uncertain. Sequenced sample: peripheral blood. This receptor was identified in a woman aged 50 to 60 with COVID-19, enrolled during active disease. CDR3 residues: CASSPSGPETQYF. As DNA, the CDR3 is TGTGCCAGCAGCCCGTCGGGTCCCGAGACCCAGTACTTC.